This T cell receptor (beta chain) was identified during a study of blood T cell repertoires in COVID-19. V was clipped by 8 bases and J by 0 bases, with 13 bases between them. The CDR3 extends over 13 amino acids. In germline, CDR1 is SQVTM, CDR2 ANQGSEA. The table came from immunoSEQ multiplex PCR; TCRdb's copy has only in-frame clones and leaves some out. The table includes just under 350,000 clones, 87% detected once. The TCR was taken from a woman in her forties or fifties with COVID-19, enrolled during active disease. This chain links TRBV29-1 with TRBJ1-2, with D possibly TRBD1 on 5 matching bases. Sequenced material: peripheral blood. The CDR3 protein is CSFMQGSNYGYTF. CDR3 bases: TGCAGCTTTATGCAGGGATCTAACTATGGCTACACCTTC.